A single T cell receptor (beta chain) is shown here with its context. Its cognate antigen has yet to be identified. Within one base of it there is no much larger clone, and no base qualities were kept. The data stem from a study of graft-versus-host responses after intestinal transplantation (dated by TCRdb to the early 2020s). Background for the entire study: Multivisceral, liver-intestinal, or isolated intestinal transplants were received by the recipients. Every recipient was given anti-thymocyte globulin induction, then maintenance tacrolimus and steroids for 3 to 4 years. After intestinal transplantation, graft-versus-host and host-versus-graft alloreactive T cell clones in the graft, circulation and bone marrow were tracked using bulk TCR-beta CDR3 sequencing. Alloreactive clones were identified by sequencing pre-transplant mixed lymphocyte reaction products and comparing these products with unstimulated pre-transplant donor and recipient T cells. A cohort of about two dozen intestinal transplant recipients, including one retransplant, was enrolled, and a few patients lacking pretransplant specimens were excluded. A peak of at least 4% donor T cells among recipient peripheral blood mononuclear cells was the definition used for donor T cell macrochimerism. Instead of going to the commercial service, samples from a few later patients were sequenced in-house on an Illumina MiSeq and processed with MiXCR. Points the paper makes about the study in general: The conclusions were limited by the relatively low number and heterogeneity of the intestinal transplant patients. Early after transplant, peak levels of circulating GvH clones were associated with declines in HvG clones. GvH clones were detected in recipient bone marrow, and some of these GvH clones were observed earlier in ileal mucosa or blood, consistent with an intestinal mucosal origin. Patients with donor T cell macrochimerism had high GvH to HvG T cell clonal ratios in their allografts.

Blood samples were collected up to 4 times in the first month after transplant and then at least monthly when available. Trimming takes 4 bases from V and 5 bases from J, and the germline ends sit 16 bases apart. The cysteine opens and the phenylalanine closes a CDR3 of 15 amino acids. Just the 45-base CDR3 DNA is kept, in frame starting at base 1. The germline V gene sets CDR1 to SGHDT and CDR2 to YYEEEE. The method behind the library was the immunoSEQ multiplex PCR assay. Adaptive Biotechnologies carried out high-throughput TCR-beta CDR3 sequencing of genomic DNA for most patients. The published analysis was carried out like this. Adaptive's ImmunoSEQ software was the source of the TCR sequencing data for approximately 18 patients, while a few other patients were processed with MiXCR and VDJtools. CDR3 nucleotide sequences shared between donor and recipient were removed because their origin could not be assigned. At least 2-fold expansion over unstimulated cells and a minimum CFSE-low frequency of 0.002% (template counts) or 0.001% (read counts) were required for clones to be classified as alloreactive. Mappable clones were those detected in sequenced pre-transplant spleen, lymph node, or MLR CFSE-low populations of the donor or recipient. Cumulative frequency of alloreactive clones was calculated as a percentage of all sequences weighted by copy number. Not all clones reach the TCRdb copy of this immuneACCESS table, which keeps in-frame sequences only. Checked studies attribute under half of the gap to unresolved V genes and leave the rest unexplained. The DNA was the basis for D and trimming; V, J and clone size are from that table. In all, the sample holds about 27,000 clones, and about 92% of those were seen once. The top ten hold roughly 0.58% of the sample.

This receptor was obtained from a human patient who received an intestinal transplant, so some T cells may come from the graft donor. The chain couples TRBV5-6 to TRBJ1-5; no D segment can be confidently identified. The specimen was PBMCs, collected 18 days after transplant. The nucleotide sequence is TGTGCCAGCAGCAGGATGGGCCGTGAGGATCAGCCCCAGCATTTT. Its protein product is CASSRMGREDQPQHF.